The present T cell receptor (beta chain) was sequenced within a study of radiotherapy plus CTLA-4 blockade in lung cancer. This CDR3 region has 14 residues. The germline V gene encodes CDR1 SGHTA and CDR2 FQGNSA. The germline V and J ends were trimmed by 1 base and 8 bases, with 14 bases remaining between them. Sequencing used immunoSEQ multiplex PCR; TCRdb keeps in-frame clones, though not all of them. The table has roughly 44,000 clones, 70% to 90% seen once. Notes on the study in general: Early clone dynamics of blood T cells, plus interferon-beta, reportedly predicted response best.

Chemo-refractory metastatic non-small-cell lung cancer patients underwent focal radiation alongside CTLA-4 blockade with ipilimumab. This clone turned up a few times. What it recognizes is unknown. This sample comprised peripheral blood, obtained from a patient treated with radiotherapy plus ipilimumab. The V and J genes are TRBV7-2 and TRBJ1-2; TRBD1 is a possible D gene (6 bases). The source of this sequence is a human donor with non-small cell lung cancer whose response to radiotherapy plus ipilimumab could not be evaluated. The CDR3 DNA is TGTGCCAGCAGCTTAGAAGGGGGAATCGGCGGCTACACCTTC. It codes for CASSLEGGIGGYTF.